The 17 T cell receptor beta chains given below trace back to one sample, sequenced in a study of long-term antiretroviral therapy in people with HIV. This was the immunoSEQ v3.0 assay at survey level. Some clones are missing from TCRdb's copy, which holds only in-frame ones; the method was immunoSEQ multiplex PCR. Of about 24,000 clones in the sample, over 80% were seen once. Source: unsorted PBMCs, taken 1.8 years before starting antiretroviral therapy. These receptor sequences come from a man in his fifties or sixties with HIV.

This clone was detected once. The CDR3 DNA sequence: TGTGCCAGCAGCCCGCTCCTGGGACAGGGGGCGCGTTACTCCTATGGCTACACCTTC. It specifies CASSPLLGQGARYSYGYTF. This chain connects TRBV7-9 to TRBJ1-2, with 12 positions matching TRBD1. This CDR3 comprises 19 residues. With 5 bases clipped from V and 4 bases from J, the junction kept 17 bases outside the gene matches. The germline CDR1 and CDR2 sequences are SEHNR and FQNEAQ (reference sequence).

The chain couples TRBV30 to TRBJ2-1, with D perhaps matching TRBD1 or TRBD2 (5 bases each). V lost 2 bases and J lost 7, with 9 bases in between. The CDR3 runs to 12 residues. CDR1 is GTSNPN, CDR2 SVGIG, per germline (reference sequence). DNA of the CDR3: TGTGCCTGGAGTAGGGGACCGAATGAGCAGTTCTTC. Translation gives CAWSRGPNEQFF.

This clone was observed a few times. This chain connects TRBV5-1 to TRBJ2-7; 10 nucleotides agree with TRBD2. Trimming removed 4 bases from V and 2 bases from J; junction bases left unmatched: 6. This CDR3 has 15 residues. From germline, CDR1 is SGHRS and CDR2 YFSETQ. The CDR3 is CASSGSSGGTYEQYF. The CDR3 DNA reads TGCGCCAGCAGCGGAAGTAGCGGGGGGACCTACGAGCAGTACTTC.

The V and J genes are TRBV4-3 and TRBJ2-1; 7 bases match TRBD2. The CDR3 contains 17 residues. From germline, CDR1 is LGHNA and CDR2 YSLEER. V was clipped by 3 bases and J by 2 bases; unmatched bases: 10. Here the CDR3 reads CASSQGALGGAYNEQFF. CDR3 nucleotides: TGCGCCAGCAGCCAGGGCGCCCTGGGGGGGGCCTACAATGAGCAGTTCTTC.

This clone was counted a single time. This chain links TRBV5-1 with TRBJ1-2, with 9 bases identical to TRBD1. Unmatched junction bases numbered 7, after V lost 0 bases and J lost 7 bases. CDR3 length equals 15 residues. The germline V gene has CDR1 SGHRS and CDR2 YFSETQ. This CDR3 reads CASSLGLDRGGGYTF. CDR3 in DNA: TGCGCCAGCAGCTTGGGACTGGACAGGGGAGGTGGCTACACCTTC.

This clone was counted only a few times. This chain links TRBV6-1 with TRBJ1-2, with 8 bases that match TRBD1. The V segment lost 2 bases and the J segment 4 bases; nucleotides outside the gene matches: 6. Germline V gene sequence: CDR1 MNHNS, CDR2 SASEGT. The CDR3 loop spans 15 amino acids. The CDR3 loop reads CASSERSGGGYGYTF. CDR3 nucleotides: TGTGCCAGCAGTGAAAGGTCAGGGGGCGGCTATGGCTACACCTTC.

CDR3 sequence reads: CASSLTGTSDPREQYF. The CDR3 nucleotides read TGTGCCAGCAGCTTAACCGGGACTAGCGATCCTCGAGAGCAGTACTTC. This rearrangement joins TRBV7-2 to TRBJ2-7; 10 bases line up with TRBD2. Germline lookup yields CDR1 SGHTA and CDR2 FQGNSA. The CDR3 runs to 16 residues. V gave up 2 bases and J gave up 7 bases; unmatched junction bases: 11.

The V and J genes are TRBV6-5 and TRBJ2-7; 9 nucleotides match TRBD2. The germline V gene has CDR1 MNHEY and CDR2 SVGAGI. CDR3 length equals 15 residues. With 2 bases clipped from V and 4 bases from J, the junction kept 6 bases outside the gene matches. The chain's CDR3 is CASSYSRTSGYEQYF. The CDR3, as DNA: TGTGCCAGCAGTTACAGCCGAACTAGCGGGTACGAGCAGTACTTC.

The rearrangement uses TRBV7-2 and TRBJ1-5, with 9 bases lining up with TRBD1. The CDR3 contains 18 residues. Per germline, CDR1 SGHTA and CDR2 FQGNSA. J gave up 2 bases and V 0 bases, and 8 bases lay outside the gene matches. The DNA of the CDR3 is TGTGCCAGCAGCTTAGCCCGACAGGGGGGGAAAGGCAATCAGCCCCAGCATTTT. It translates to CASSLARQGGKGNQPQHF.

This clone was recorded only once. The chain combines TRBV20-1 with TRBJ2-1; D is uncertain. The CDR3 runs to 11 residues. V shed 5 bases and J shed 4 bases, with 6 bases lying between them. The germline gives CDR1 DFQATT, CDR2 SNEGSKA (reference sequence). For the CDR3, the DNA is TGCAGTGCTGAGACTTACAATGAGCAGTTCTTC. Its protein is CSAETYNEQFF.

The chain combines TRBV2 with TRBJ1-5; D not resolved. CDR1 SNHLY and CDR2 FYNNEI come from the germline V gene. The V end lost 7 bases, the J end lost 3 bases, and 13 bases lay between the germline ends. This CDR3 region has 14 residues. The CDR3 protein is CASKINSFNQPQHF. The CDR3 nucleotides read TGTGCCAGCAAGATCAACAGCTTCAATCAGCCCCAGCATTTT.

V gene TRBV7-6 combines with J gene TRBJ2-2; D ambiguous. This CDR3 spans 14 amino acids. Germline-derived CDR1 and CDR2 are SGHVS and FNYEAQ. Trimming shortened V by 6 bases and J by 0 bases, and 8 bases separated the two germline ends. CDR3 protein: CASRVRTNTGELFF. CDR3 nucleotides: TGTGCCAGCAGGGTCCGGACGAACACCGGGGAGCTGTTTTTT.

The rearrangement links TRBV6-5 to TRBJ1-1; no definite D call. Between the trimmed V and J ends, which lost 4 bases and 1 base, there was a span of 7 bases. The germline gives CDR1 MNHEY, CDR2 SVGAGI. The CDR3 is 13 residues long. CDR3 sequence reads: CASSWIKNTEAFF. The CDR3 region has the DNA TGTGCCAGCAGTTGGATCAAGAACACTGAAGCTTTCTTT.

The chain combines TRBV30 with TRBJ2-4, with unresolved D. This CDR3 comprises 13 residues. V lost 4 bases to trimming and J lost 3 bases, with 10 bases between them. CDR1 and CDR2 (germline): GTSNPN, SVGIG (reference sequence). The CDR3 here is CAWTGVGKNIQYF. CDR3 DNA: TGTGCCTGGACAGGAGTAGGCAAAAACATTCAGTACTTC.

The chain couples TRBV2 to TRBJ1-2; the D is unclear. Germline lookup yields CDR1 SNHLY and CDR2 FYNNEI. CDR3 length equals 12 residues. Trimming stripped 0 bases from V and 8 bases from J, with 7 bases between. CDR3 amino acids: CASSEAGYGYTF. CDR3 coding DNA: TGTGCCAGCAGTGAAGCGGGGTACGGCTACACCTTC. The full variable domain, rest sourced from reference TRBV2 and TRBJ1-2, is EPEVTQTPSHQVTQMGQEVILRCVPISNHLYFYWYRQILGQKVEFLVSFYNNEISEKSEIFDDQFSVERPDGSNFTLKIRSTKLEDSAMYFCASSEAGYGYTFGSGTRLTVV.

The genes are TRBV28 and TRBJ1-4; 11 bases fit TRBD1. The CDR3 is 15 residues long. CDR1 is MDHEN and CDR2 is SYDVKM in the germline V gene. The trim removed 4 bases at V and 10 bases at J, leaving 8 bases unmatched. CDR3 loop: CASSSPGTGGGKLFF. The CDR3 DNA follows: TGTGCCAGCAGTTCTCCCGGGACAGGGGGTGGAAAACTGTTTTTT.

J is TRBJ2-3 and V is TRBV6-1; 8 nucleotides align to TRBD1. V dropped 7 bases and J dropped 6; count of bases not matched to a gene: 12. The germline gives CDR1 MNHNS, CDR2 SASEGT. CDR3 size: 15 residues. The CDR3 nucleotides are TGTGCCAGCAATACAAACGGACAGGGAATCGATACGCAGTATTTT. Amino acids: CASNTNGQGIDTQYF.